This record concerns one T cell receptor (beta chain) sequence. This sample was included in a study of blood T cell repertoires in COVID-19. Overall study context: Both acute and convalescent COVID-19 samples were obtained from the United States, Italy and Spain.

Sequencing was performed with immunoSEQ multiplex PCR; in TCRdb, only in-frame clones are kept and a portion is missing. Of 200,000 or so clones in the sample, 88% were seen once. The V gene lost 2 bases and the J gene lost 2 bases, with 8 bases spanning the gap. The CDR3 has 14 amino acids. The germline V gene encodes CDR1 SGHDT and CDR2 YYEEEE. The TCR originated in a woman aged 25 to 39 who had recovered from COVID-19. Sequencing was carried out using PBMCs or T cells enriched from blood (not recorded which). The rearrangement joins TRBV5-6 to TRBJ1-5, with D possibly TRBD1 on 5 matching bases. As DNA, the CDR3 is TGTGCCAGCAGCTTTTCCAGGGGCAATCAGCCCCAGCATTTT. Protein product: CASSFSRGNQPQHF.